The sequence of this TCR beta chain was determined in a study of radiotherapy plus CTLA-4 blockade in lung cancer. Study-wide context: Objective response was observed in around a sixth of patients, and disease control in about 30%.

Only in-frame clones appear in the TCRdb table, and some are missing; sequencing was by immunoSEQ multiplex PCR. The table records 80,000 or so clones, more than 60% of them present only once. V was pared by 5 bases and J by 5 bases, with 10 bases of the junction left unmatched. This CDR3 is 15 amino acids long. CDR1 is SGHVS and CDR2 is FQNEAQ in the germline V gene. Note on this clone: Its antigen is not identified.

Study-level results: Subsequent to radiotherapy plus ipilimumab, tumor-derived TCR clones underwent expansion in blood.

The gene calls are TRBV7-8 and TRBJ1-2; 8 positions match TRBD1. The sequenced sample was peripheral blood, obtained from a patient treated with radiotherapy plus ipilimumab. This sequence originates from a human donor with non-small cell lung cancer who had a partial response to radiotherapy plus ipilimumab. Some clones in this sample may be carry-over from other donors' samples. CDR3 protein: CASSPRDRTLYGYTF. The CDR3 nucleotides are TGTGCCAGCAGCCCCCGGGACAGGACTCTATATGGCTACACCTTC. Full variable domain (rest looked up from reference TRBV7-8 and TRBJ1-2): GAGVSQSPRYKVAKRGQDVALRCDPISGHVSLFWYQQALGQGPEFLTYFQNEAQLDKSGLPSDRFFAERPEGSVSTLKIQRTQQEDSAVYLCASSPRDRTLYGYTFGSGTRLTVV.